One TCR beta chain is described in this entry. This clone has just a few counts. This receptor's antigen is unknown. No much larger clone exists at a distance of one base, and base qualities are not known. This sample was taken from a study of early stage breast cancer tumors (dated by TCRdb to 2016 to 2017). At the level of the whole study: Of the roughly 15 invasive breast tumors, roughly eleven were found to be estrogen receptor-positive, progesterone receptor-positive and HER2-negative. On average, each sample got around 10-fold read coverage. The samples as a whole yielded about 2,400,000 detected templates, corresponding to about a million unique clonotypes. About 70% of the 12 ER+/PR+/HER2- tumors were invasive ductal carcinomas, while the other four were invasive lobular carcinomas.

Broad study findings and their caveats: Enriched TCRB sequences shared across patients were found to be mostly commonly generated sequences that were unlikely to play an important role in the tumor microenvironment. Compared with adjacent normal breast tissue, tumors had higher clonality and 2.5 to 3-fold greater T cell density. Because the cohort was small, a breakdown by tumor subtype could not be done. Greater similarity was observed between blood and normal breast repertoires than between blood and tumor repertoires, and tumor was distinguished from normal in 14 of 16 patients when each tissue was compared with blood. Chain pairing and functional markers such as CD4, CD8 and FOXP3 were not captured by bulk genomic DNA sequencing of unsorted cells.

The study profiled bulk TCR beta-chain repertoires in matched peripheral blood, tumor and adjacent normal breast tissue taken from roughly 17 patients with early-stage breast cancer. Before surgery, roughly 4.5-10 mL of whole blood was collected in EDTA tubes and processed within 2 hours. Peripheral blood mononuclear cells were isolated by Ficoll-Paque centrifugation in SepMate-50 tubes. PBMCs were cryopreserved in aliquots of roughly 1.8 to 4 million cells in approximately 90% FBS with about 10% DMSO and kept in liquid nitrogen. The Qiagen AllPrep DNA/RNA Mini kit was used for genomic DNA extraction. Every sample was amplified as two independent genomic DNA replicates, using 0.5 to 0.6 ug for blood and 1.5 ug for tumor or normal breast. TCRB sequencing of genomic DNA was carried out with the ImmunoSeq Intro kit according to the manufacturer's instructions. For absolute quantification, the approximately 29-cycle multiplex PCR included proprietary primers along with spike-in control sequences. An 87-bp fragment spanning the CDR3 and flanking V and J genes was sequenced with single-end 150-bp reads. Seven samples, each with two replicates, were multiplexed per lane of an Illumina MiSeq using version 3.0 chemistry. The paper's data handling went like this. The vendor's proprietary pipeline processed the raw data and merged both replicates into a single result for each sample. Clonotypes were defined as productive rearrangements sharing the V-gene family, CDR3 amino acid sequence and J-gene segment. Clonality was calculated as 1 minus the normalized Shannon entropy (Pielou evenness) of TCRB abundances. T cell density was estimated by dividing total templates by the number of input cells inferred from the DNA input amount. Total repertoire diversity and clonality were estimated with Recon using default parameters. A clonotype was considered tumor-enriched if its abundance in tumor exceeded 0.1% and was at least 32-fold higher than its abundance in normal breast. The table was pulled from immuneACCESS by TCRdb, which kept in-frame rearrangements only. Such tables lose some clones; where checked, under half of the loss comes from unresolved V genes, and the rest has no known cause. The V and J calls and clone size were taken over from that table, and D and trimming were inferred from the DNA. This sample lists roughly 30,000 clones; 84% were detected once. The top ten hold 9.3% of the sample.

Based on the germline V gene, the CDR1 and CDR2 sequences are ENHRY and SYGVKD. V loses 0 bases of germline sequence and J loses 0 bases, and the interval between the two ends is 8 bases. The CDR3 covers 15 residues, taking in both the cysteine and the phenylalanine. Solely the CDR3 DNA is kept, with 45 bases framed from the first base. The chain was built from TRBV10-3 and TRBJ1-2; no D segment can be confidently identified. This TCR was sampled from a person in their fifties or sixties with breast cancer. The sequencing input was blood. CDR3 region: CAISESVRTNYGYTF. In nucleotides, the sequence is TGTGCCATCAGTGAGTCGGTCCGGACTAACTATGGCTACACCTTC.